Reported below is one TCR beta chain. What it recognizes is unknown. Germline V gene lookup returns CDR1 SGDLS and CDR2 YYNGEE. The CDR3 is 15 residues long. Trimming pared 1 base from V and 7 bases from J, leaving 17 bases between. This record comes from a study of shared clonotypes between healthy human individuals. Study-wide points: Among the subsets, naive ones generally showed larger estimated richness than memory ones. Of the naive CD4 clonotypes, roughly 5.5% were shared across several donors.

An approximately 200 ng quantity of DNA, tens of thousands of T cell genomes, went into the sorted-subset replicate PCRs. TCRdb keeps only in-frame clones here, not all; method: immunoSEQ multiplex PCR. Altogether around 700,000 clones are present, about three quarters being singletons, with the ten largest covering 1.8%. V gene TRBV9 combines with J gene TRBJ1-2; D gene unclear. The material sequenced was memory CD4+ T cells sorted from blood. Subset described: CD45RA-negative fraction. This sequence was found in a woman aged 25-40 years in good health. The CDR3 DNA reads TGTGCCAGCAGCGTATATTCTAATCTAAACGGTGGCTACACCTTC. This gives the protein CASSVYSNLNGGYTF.